Each of the 8 T cell receptor beta chains below was sequenced from the same sample in a study of control samples from healthy donors and cancer patients. Some clones are missing from TCRdb's copy, which holds only in-frame ones; the method was immunoSEQ multiplex PCR. The data contain roughly 200,000 clones, roughly 93% of them singletons. Source material: blood. These receptors were collected from a man aged 18 to 35 in good health.

The chain employs TRBV3-1 (or the pseudogene TRBV3-2) and TRBJ2-3, with D hard to call. Trimming removed 0 bases from V and 4 bases from J, with 11 bases in between. Per germline, CDR1 LGHDT and CDR2 YNNKEL (reference sequence). The CDR3 totals 15 residues. Written as DNA, the CDR3 is TGTGCCAGCAGCCAAGATGGGTCGGTTCCAGATACGCAGTATTTT. This sequence encodes CASSQDGSVPDTQYF.

V usage is TRBV24-1 and J usage is TRBJ1-2; TRBD1 might be the D (5 bases). CDR3 length: 12 residues. V dropped 9 bases and J dropped 2 bases, with 9 bases sitting between them. Looked up from germline, CDR1 is KGHDR and CDR2 is SFDVKD. CDR3 amino acids: CATQDKNYGYTF. As DNA, the CDR3 is TGTGCCACCCAGGACAAGAACTATGGCTACACCTTC.

This chain connects TRBV5-1 to TRBJ2-7, with 8 bases identical to TRBD2. With 4 bases clipped from V and 0 bases from J, the junction kept 9 bases outside the gene matches. Germline-derived CDR1 and CDR2 are SGHRS and YFSETQ. The CDR3 covers 16 residues. The CDR3 DNA reads TGCGCCAGCAGCAAATCGACTAGCGCGGGCTCCTACGAGCAGTACTTC. It encodes CASSKSTSAGSYEQYF.

The V call is TRBV14, the J call TRBJ1-2; D ambiguous. The V and J ends lost 3 bases and 7 bases respectively, with 12 bases between them. Germline CDR1 SGHDN, CDR2 FVKESK. The CDR3 is 13 amino acids. DNA for the CDR3: TGTGCCAGCAGCCAGGCGAGAGAGACTGGCTACACCTTC. Residues: CASSQARETGYTF.

This chain connects TRBV28 to TRBJ1-2; 8 nucleotides line up with TRBD1. J gave up 8 bases and V 6 bases, and 8 bases lay outside the gene matches. The CDR3 runs to 13 residues. CDR1 MDHEN and CDR2 SYDVKM come from the germline V gene. CDR3 residues: CASSPQGDFGYTF. The CDR3, as DNA: TGTGCCAGCAGCCCACAGGGGGATTTCGGCTACACCTTC.

V and J are TRBV4-1 and TRBJ2-2; D possibly corresponds to TRBD2 (6 bases). The germline V gene encodes CDR1 MGHRA and CDR2 YSYEKL. This CDR3 comprises 14 residues. Trimming pared 4 bases from V and 6 bases from J, leaving 12 bases between. For the CDR3, the DNA is TGCGCCAGCAGCCGGGACTGGACTTCCGGGGAGCTGTTTTTT. It codes for CASSRDWTSGELFF.

The chain links TRBV28 to TRBJ2-3; D remains ambiguous. Trimming stripped 1 base from V and 3 bases from J, with 2 bases between. The germline V gene encodes CDR1 MDHEN and CDR2 SYDVKM. CDR3 size: 12 residues. CDR3 amino acids: CASSLSTDTQYF. In DNA, the CDR3 is TGTGCCAGCAGTTTATCAACAGATACGCAGTATTTT.

The V call is TRBV5-1, the J call TRBJ1-5; 8 bases map to TRBD1. CDR3 length equals 16 residues. The V gene end was trimmed by 0 bases and the J gene end by 5 bases; junction bases not matched to a gene: 7. Germline V lookup: CDR1 SGHRS, CDR2 YFSETQ. CDR3 DNA sequence: TGCGCCAGCAGCTTGGAGGGGCAGGGGGCGGATCAGCCCCAGCATTTT. This translates into CASSLEGQGADQPQHF.